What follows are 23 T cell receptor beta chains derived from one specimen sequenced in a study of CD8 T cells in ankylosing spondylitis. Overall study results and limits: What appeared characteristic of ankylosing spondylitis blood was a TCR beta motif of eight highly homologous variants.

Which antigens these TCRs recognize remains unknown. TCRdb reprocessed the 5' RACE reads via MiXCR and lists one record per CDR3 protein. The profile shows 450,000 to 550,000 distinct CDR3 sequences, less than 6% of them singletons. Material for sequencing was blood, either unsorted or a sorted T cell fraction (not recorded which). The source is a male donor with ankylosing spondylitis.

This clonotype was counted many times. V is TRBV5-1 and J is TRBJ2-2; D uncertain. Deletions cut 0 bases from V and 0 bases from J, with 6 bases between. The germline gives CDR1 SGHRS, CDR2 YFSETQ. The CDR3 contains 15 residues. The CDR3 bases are TGCGCCAGCAGCTTGGAACGGGCGAACACCGGGGAGCTGTTTTTT. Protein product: CASSLERANTGELFF.

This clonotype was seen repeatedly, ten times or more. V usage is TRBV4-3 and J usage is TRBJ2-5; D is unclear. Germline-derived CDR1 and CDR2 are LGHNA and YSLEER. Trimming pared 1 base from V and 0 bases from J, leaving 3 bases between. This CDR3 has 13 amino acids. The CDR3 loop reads CASSQAYQETQYF. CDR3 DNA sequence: TGCGCCAGCAGCCAAGCTTACCAAGAGACCCAGTACTTC.

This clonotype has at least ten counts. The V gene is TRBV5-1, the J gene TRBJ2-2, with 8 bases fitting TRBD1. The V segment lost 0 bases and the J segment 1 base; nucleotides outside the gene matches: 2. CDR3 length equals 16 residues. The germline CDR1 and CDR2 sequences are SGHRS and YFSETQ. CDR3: CASSLGGQENTGELFF. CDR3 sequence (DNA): TGCGCCAGCAGCTTGGGGGGACAGGAGAACACCGGGGAGCTGTTTTTT.

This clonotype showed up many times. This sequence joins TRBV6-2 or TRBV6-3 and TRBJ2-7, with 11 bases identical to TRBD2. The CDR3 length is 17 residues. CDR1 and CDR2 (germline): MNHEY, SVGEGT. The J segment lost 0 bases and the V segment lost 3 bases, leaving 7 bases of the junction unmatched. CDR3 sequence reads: CASSYRLAGGLSYEQYF. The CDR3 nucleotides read TGTGCCAGCAGTTATCGCCTAGCGGGGGGACTCTCCTACGAGCAGTACTTC.

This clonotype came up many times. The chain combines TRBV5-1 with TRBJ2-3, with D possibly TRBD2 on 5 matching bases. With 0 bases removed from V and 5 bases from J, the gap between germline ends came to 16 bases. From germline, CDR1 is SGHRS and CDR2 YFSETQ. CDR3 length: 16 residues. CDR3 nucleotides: TGCGCCAGCAGCTTGGAGCGGAATTTCCGTGGAGATACGCAGTATTTT. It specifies CASSLERNFRGDTQYF.

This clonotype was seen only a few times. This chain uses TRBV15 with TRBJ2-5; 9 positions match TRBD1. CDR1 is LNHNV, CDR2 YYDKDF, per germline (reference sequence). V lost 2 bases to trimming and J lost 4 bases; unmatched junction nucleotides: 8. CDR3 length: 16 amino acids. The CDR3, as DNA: TGTGCCACCAGCAGAAGGACAGGGGAGATGACAGAGACCCAGTACTTC. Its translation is CATSRRTGEMTETQYF.

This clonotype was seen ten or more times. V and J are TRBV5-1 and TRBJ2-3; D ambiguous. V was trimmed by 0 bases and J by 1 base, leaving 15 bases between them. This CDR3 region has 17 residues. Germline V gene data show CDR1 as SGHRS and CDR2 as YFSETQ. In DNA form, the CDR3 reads TGCGCCAGCAGCTTGGCCCCTAAAGCCGGCGGCACAGATACGCAGTATTTT. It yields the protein CASSLAPKAGGTDTQYF.

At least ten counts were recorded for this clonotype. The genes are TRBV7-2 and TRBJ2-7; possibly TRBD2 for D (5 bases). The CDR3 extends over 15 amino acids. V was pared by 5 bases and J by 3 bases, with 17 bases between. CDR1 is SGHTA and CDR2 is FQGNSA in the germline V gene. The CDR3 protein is CASSMGRLAYYEQYF. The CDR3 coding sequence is TGTGCCAGCAGCATGGGCAGGCTAGCTTACTACGAGCAGTACTTC.

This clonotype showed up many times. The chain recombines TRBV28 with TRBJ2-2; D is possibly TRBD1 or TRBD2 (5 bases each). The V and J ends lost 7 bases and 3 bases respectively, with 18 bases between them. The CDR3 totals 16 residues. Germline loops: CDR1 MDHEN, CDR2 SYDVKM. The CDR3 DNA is TGTGCCAGCATATCCCGGGGACGAACCTACACCGGGGAGCTGTTTTTT. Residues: CASISRGRTYTGELFF.

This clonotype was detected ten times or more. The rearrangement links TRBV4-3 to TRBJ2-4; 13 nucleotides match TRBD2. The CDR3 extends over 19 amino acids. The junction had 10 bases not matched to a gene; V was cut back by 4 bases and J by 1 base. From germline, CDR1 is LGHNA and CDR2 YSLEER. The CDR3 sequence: CASSPKLAGGLGAKNIQYF. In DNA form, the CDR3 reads TGCGCCAGCAGCCCTAAACTAGCGGGGGGGCTCGGGGCCAAAAACATTCAGTACTTC.

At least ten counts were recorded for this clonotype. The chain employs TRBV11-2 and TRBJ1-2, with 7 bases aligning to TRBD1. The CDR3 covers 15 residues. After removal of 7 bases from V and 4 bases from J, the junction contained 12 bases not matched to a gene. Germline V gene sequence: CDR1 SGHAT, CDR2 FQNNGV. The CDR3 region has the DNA TGTGCCAGCACCGAGGACAGGCATGGGCTCTATGGCTACACCTTC. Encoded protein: CASTEDRHGLYGYTF.

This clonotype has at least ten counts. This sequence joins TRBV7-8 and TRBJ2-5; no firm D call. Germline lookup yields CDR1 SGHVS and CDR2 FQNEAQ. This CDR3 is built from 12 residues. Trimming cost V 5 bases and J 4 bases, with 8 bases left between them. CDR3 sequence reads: CASSHNGETQYF. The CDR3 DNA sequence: TGTGCCAGCAGCCATAATGGAGAGACCCAGTACTTC.

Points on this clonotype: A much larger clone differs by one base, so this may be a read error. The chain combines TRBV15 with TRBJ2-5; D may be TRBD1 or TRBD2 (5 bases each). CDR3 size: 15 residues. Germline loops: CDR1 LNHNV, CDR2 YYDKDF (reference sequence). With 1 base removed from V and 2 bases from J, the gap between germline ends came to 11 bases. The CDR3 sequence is CATSRVRGPQETQYF. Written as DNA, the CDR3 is TGTGCCACCAGCAGAGTACGGGGCCCACAAGAGACCCAGTACTTC.

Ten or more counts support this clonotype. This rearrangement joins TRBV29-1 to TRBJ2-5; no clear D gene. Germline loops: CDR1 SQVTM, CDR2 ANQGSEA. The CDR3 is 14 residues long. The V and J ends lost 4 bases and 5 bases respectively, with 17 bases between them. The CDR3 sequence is CSVAPYAAKETQYF. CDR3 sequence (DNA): TGCAGCGTTGCTCCTTACGCGGCCAAGGAGACCCAGTACTTC.

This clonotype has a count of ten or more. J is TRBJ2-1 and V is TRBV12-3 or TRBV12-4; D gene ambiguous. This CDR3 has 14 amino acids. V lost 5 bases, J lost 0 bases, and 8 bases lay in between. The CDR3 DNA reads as TGTGCCAGCAGTCGGCGCAGCTCCTACAATGAGCAGTTCTTC. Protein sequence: CASSRRSSYNEQFF.

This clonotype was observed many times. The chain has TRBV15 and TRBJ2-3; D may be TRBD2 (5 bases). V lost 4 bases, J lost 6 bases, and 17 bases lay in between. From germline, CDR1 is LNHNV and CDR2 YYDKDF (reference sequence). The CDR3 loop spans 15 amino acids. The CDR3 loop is CATSNPPSASDTQYF. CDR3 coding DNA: TGTGCCACCAGCAACCCCCCCTCGGCTAGCGATACGCAGTATTTT. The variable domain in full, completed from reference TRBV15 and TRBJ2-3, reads DAMVIQNPRYQVTQFGKPVTLSCSQTLNHNVMYWYQQKSSQAPKLLFHYYDKDFNNEADTPDNFQSRRPNTSFCFLDIRSPGLGDTAMYLCATSNPPSASDTQYFGPGTRLTVL.

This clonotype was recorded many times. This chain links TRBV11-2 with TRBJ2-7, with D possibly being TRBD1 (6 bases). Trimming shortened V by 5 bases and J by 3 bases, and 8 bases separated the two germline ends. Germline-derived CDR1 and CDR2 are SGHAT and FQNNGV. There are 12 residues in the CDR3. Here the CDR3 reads CASSQGFYEQYF. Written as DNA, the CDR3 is TGTGCCAGCAGCCAGGGGTTCTACGAGCAGTACTTC.

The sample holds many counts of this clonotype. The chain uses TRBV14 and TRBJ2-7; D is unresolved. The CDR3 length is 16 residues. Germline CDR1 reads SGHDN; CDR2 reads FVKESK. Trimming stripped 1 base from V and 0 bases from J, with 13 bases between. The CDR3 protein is CASSQGLAPFSYEQYF. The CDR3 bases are TGTGCCAGCAGCCAAGGGTTGGCACCCTTCTCCTACGAGCAGTACTTC.

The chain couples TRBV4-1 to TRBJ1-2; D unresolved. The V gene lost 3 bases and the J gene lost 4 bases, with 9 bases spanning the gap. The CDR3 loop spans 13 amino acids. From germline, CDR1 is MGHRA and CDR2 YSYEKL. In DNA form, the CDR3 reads TGCGCCAGCAGCCAGATAGGACGCTATGGCTACACCTTC. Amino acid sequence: CASSQIGRYGYTF.

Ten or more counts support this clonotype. The CDR3 loop reads CASSSSVRQGVGQFF. The CDR3 nucleotides read TGTGCCAGCAGCTCGAGCGTTCGGCAGGGGGTCGGTCAGTTCTTC. V is TRBV7-2 and J is TRBJ2-1, with 7 bases identical to TRBD1. Germline lookup yields CDR1 SGHTA and CDR2 FQGNSA. The length of the CDR3 is 15 residues. J gave up 13 bases and V 4 bases, and 16 bases lay outside the gene matches.

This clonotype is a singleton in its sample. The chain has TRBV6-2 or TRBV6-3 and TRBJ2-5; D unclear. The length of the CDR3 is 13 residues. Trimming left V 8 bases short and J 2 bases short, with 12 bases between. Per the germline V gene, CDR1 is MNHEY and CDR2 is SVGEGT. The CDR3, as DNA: TGTGCCAGCGTTTCGTTCCCTCAAGAGACCCAGTACTTC. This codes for CASVSFPQETQYF.

For the CDR3, the DNA is TGTGCCAGCAGCTCCCACTGGACAGGGAGGGACGGCTACACCTTC. Protein product: CASSSHWTGRDGYTF. The chain joins TRBV5-5 to TRBJ1-2; TRBD1 aligns across 8 bases. The germline V gene encodes CDR1 SGHKS and CDR2 YYEKEE (reference sequence). V gave up 3 bases and J gave up 8 bases; unmatched junction bases: 12. The CDR3 contains 15 residues.

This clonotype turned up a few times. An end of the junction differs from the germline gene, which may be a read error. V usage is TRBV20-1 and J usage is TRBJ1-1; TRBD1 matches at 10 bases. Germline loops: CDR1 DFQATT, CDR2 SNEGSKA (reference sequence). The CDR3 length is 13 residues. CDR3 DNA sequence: TGCAGTGCTAGAGAGGGACAGGGGATCCTTACTTTATTT. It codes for CSAREGQGILTLF.